Following are 20 T cell receptor beta chains from one sample sequenced in a study of post-analysis software for immune sequencing data. Study-level findings and limits: Among a handful of TRBV segments more frequent in patients than controls were TRBV5-6, TRBV5-1 and TRBV20-1.

Built from TCR beta cDNA, the libraries had unique molecular identifiers in them. TCRdb used MiXCR to reprocess the PCR reads, holding one entry per CDR3 protein. The sample lists 350,000 to 450,000 distinct CDR3 sequences, roughly 35% occurring once. For these TCRs, the target antigens are not known. Sequencing was performed on blood. The receptors shown here come from a girl under 18 with multiple sclerosis.

This clonotype was seen a few times. The chain combines TRBV29-1 with TRBJ2-1; 8 bases fit TRBD2. The junction had 8 bases not matched to a gene; V was cut back by 8 bases and J by 8 bases. CDR3 length: 12 residues. Per germline, CDR1 SQVTM and CDR2 ANQGSEA. CDR3 loop: CSHRAGDDEQFF. CDR3 coding DNA: TGCAGCCACCGAGCGGGGGACGATGAGCAGTTCTTC.

A few counts support this clonotype. The V gene is TRBV6-2 or TRBV6-3, the J gene TRBJ2-7; 8 bases line up with TRBD2. The V gene end was trimmed by 4 bases and the J gene end by 1 base; junction bases not matched to a gene: 9. The length of the CDR3 is 16 residues. The germline V gene has CDR1 MNHEY and CDR2 SVGEGT. DNA for the CDR3: TGTGCCAGCAGTTTCCTTCAGACTAGCGTATCCTACGAGCAGTACTTC. Translating gives CASSFLQTSVSYEQYF.

The V call is TRBV7-2, the J call TRBJ1-2; D not resolved. Germline V CDR1 and CDR2: SGHTA, FQGNSA. Trimming pared 1 base from V and 2 bases from J, leaving 8 bases between. This CDR3 region has 14 residues. The CDR3 is CASSLGGLNYGYTF. CDR3 nucleotides: TGTGCCAGCAGCTTAGGAGGGTTGAACTATGGCTACACCTTC. The entire variable domain, with the rest obtained from reference TRBV7-2 and TRBJ1-2, is as follows: GAGVSQSPSNKVTEKGKDVELRCDPISGHTALYWYRQSLGQGLEFLIYFQGNSAPDKSGLPSDRFSAERTGGSVSTLTIQRTQQEDSAVYLCASSLGGLNYGYTFGSGTRLTVV.

Only a few counts were recorded for this clonotype. This rearrangement joins TRBV24-1 to TRBJ2-1; 9 bases align to TRBD1. CDR1 and CDR2 from the germline V gene are KGHDR and SFDVKD. The CDR3 is 17 amino acids. V lost 3 bases, J lost 3 bases, and 8 bases stayed unmatched. The CDR3 sequence is CATSDNPGTGNYNEQFF. The CDR3 bases are TGTGCCACCAGTGATAATCCCGGGACAGGGAACTACAATGAGCAGTTCTTC.

The rearrangement joins TRBV7-9 to TRBJ1-2; weak D call: TRBD1 (5 bases). Per germline, CDR1 SEHNR and CDR2 FQNEAQ (reference sequence). This CDR3 is 16 amino acids long. V lost 2 bases, J lost 0 bases, and 13 bases lay in between. CDR3 in DNA: TGTGCCAGCAGCTTAAAATTGGGGCCTGCTAACTATGGCTACACCTTC. Translated: CASSLKLGPANYGYTF.

The V gene is TRBV4-3, the J gene TRBJ2-3, with TRBD2 matching over 8 bases. V lost 4 bases and J lost 6; bases outside the gene matches: 6. The CDR3 spans 14 residues. Per germline, CDR1 LGHNA and CDR2 YSLEER. CDR3 DNA sequence: TGCGCCAGCAGCCTAGGCGGGGGGCTGGATACGCAGTATTTT. It translates to CASSLGGGLDTQYF.

The chain links TRBV6-2 or TRBV6-3 to TRBJ1-1; TRBD1 is a possible D gene (6 bases). CDR1 is MNHEY, CDR2 SVGEGT, per germline. This CDR3 comprises 12 residues. V was pared by 2 bases and J by 9 bases, with 10 bases between. CDR3 in amino acids: CASSYQRGKAFF. The CDR3 bases are TGTGCCAGCAGTTACCAGAGGGGGAAAGCTTTCTTT.

The rearrangement uses TRBV12-3 or TRBV12-4 and TRBJ1-2, with D possibly matching TRBD1 (5 bases). The CDR3 runs to 15 residues. Trimming pared 2 bases from V and 3 bases from J, leaving 13 bases between. CDR3 in DNA: TGTGCCAGCAGTTTACCAGGGACGGCAGACTATGGCTACACCTTC. It translates to CASSLPGTADYGYTF.

V and J are TRBV12-3 or TRBV12-4 and TRBJ2-1; 8 nucleotides agree with TRBD1. CDR3 size: 16 residues. After removal of 5 bases from V and 2 bases from J, the junction contained 8 bases not matched to a gene. Here the CDR3 reads CASSGGTGSAYNEQFF. As DNA, the CDR3 is TGTGCCAGCAGTGGGGGGACAGGTTCTGCCTACAATGAGCAGTTCTTC.

The chain employs TRBV5-1 and TRBJ1-2; no clear D. The V and J ends lost 4 bases and 8 bases respectively, with 15 bases between them. Germline V gene data show CDR1 as SGHRS and CDR2 as YFSETQ. The length of the CDR3 is 13 residues. Written as DNA, the CDR3 is TGCGCCAGCAGCATGGAGGCCTTTGGGGGCTACACCTTC. The encoded protein is CASSMEAFGGYTF.

A few counts support this clonotype. The V and J genes are TRBV6-5 and TRBJ2-3; TRBD1 matches 12 bases. Germline assignment: CDR1 MNHEY and CDR2 SVGAGI. The CDR3 contains 17 residues. Unmatched junction bases numbered 9, after V lost 4 bases and J lost 4 bases. The CDR3 DNA follows: TGTGCCAGCAGTTCGCCCACCGGGACAGGGGGCGCAGATACGCAGTATTTT. Its protein product is CASSSPTGTGGADTQYF.

The gene calls are TRBV6-5 and TRBJ2-1, with TRBD1 matching over 9 bases. This CDR3 contains 16 residues. Trimming cost V 7 bases and J 4 bases; bases outside gene matches: 11. CDR1 and CDR2 from the germline V gene are MNHEY and SVGAGI. The CDR3 DNA reads TGTGCCAGCACTAGAACAGGGGGCGTTAAGTACAATGAGCAGTTCTTC. Its translation is CASTRTGGVKYNEQFF.

This clonotype was seen a few times. This sequence joins TRBV5-1 and TRBJ2-5; 7 nucleotides agree with TRBD2. The CDR3 runs to 16 residues. Germline V gene sequence: CDR1 SGHRS, CDR2 YFSETQ. V shed 4 bases, J shed 5 bases, and the junction held 14 bases outside the gene matches. CDR3 nucleotide sequence: TGCGCCAGCAGCCCGACGCGAGCGGGGATTAAGGAGACCCAGTACTTC. Its protein is CASSPTRAGIKETQYF.

This clonotype has more than one count but fewer than ten. The J gene is TRBJ2-5, the V gene TRBV3-1, with 9 bases that match TRBD2. The CDR3 is made up of 16 amino acids. V was clipped by 1 base and J by 5 bases; unmatched bases: 8. Germline CDR1 reads LGHDT; CDR2 reads YNNKEL (reference sequence). Here the CDR3 DNA reads TGTGCCAGCAGCCAAGTATTCCTAGCGGGGAGCGAGACCCAGTACTTC. It translates to CASSQVFLAGSETQYF.

The chain couples TRBV12-3 or TRBV12-4 to TRBJ2-1, with 11 bases lining up with TRBD2. CDR3 size: 18 residues. V trimming: 6 bases; J trimming: 13 bases; junction bases outside the gene matches: 23. The CDR3 nucleotides read TGTGCCAGCAGCACTGTTCTTACTAGCGGGGGAAACAAGGAGACCCAGTTCTTC. This sequence encodes CASSTVLTSGGNKETQFF.

The chain employs TRBV3-1 and TRBJ2-7, with 10 bases fitting TRBD1. CDR3 size: 14 residues. The V gene's germline CDR1 is LGHDT and CDR2 YNNKEL (reference sequence). Trimming at V came to 6 bases and at J to 5 bases, leaving 7 bases not matched to a gene. CDR3 sequence (DNA): TGTGCCAGCAGTCCCGGGACAGGGGTCGACGAGCAGTACTTC. This gives the protein CASSPGTGVDEQYF.

This clonotype has just a few counts. The chain recombines TRBV6-6 with TRBJ2-3, with TRBD2 identical over 11 bases. V lost 2 bases and J lost 2; bases outside the gene matches: 6. The CDR3 length is 17 residues. CDR1 is MNHNY and CDR2 is SVGAGI in the germline V gene (reference sequence). The CDR3 is CASSYPFSGGVTDTQYF. CDR3 nucleotide sequence: TGTGCCAGCAGTTACCCCTTTAGCGGGGGGGTCACAGATACGCAGTATTTT.

With regard to this clonotype: One end of the junction is discordant with germline, which a read error may explain. V and J are TRBV20-1 and TRBJ1-2; possibly TRBD1 for D (6 bases). The CDR3 covers 15 residues. Per the germline V gene, CDR1 is DFQATT and CDR2 is SNEGSKA (reference sequence). The CDR3: CSTSGFGQGLYGYTF. The CDR3 DNA is TGCAGTACTAGCGGGTTCGGGCAGGGGCTCTATGGCTACACCTTC.

The chain joins TRBV7-2 to TRBJ2-1, with unresolved D. Trimming pared 3 bases from V and 9 bases from J, leaving 12 bases between. CDR1 and CDR2 from the germline V gene are SGHTA and FQGNSA. CDR3 length: 13 residues. The CDR3 DNA is TGTGCCAGCAGCTTTGGGGAAGTGCGTGAGCAGTTCTTC. Its translation is CASSFGEVREQFF.

In nucleotides, the CDR3 is TGTGCCAGCAGCTTGGCGACAGGGAACAATGAAAAACTGTTTTTT. Amino acids: CASSLATGNNEKLFF. The V call is TRBV7-2, the J call TRBJ1-4; 7 nucleotides agree with TRBD1. CDR1 SGHTA and CDR2 FQGNSA come from the germline V gene. The CDR3 spans 15 residues. Germline trimming cut 3 bases from V and 5 bases from J; bases unmatched to any gene: 6.